Listed here are 26 T cell receptor beta chains from one sample, sequenced in a study of cytomegalovirus exposure and HLA in healthy donors. The study ran its PCR with 60 Vbeta and 13 Jbeta primers. The method was immunoSEQ multiplex PCR; TCRdb's version includes in-frame clones alone and lacks a portion of them. Of about 110,000 clones listed, about four fifths were seen once; the top ten hold around 2.5%. Sequenced sample: PBMCs. The receptor set was obtained from a woman between 18 and 29 years old in good health and CMV-seronegative.

This chain joins TRBV28 and TRBJ1-6; maybe TRBD1 (6 bases). Germline CDR1 reads MDHEN; CDR2 reads SYDVKM. Trimming took 1 base from V and 9 from J, leaving 10 bases between them. There are 14 residues in the CDR3. The CDR3 loop is CASSLLQGSSPLHF. CDR3 coding DNA: TGTGCCAGCAGTTTATTGCAGGGGAGTTCACCCCTCCACTTT.

This clone was counted once. The V call is TRBV4-2, the J call TRBJ2-1; 10 bases are a match to TRBD2. The CDR3 has 16 amino acids. V dropped 4 bases and J dropped 3; count of bases not matched to a gene: 6. The germline V gene has CDR1 LGHNA and CDR2 YNFKEQ. The CDR3 DNA reads as TGTGCCAGCAGCCCCCCCGGACTAGCGGTCTACAATGAGCAGTTCTTC. Translation: CASSPPGLAVYNEQFF.

This clone was observed a few times. The chain combines TRBV7-9 with TRBJ2-2, with 7 bases that match TRBD1. The CDR3 runs to 16 residues. V shed 1 base and J 2 bases; nucleotides not matched to a gene: 4. CDR1 and CDR2 from the germline V gene are SEHNR and FQNEAQ (reference sequence). CDR3 sequence: CASSLVRGTNTGELFF. The CDR3 nucleotides read TGTGCCAGCAGCTTAGTCAGGGGGACCAACACCGGGGAGCTGTTTTTT.

This clone was counted a single time. This sequence joins TRBV9 and TRBJ2-3; D remains unclear. Germline V gene lookup returns CDR1 SGDLS and CDR2 YYNGEE. V lost 3 bases and J 0 bases, leaving 5 bases between the germline ends. CDR3 length: 13 amino acids. The CDR3 reads CASSGDSTDTQYF. DNA for the CDR3: TGTGCCAGCAGCGGCGATAGCACAGATACGCAGTATTTT. Together with reference TRBV9 and TRBJ2-3, the CDR3 gives the full variable domain: DSGVTQTPKHLITATGQRVTLRCSPRSGDLSVYWYQQSLDQGLQFLIQYYNGEERAKGNILERFSAQQFPDLHSELNLSSLELGDSALYFCASSGDSTDTQYFGPGTRLTVL.

J is TRBJ2-2 and V is TRBV4-3; 7 bases fit TRBD1. The V gene end was trimmed by 1 base and the J gene end by 1 base; junction bases not matched to a gene: 12. Germline assignment: CDR1 LGHNA and CDR2 YSLEER. This CDR3 contains 19 residues. Written as DNA, the CDR3 is TGCGCCAGCAGCCAAGGAGTTGGAACAGGACAGGTGAACACCGGGGAGCTGTTTTTT. This gives the protein CASSQGVGTGQVNTGELFF.

This clone is a singleton in its sample. This rearrangement joins TRBV12-5 to TRBJ2-2, with 10 bases identical to TRBD1. Per germline, CDR1 LGHNT and CDR2 FRNRAP. The V and J ends lost 5 bases and 2 bases, in that order; junction bases with no gene match: 8. The CDR3 has 17 amino acids. CDR3 in DNA: TGTGCTAGTGGTAACACCGGGACAGGGGACAACACCGGGGAGCTGTTTTTT. Its protein is CASGNTGTGDNTGELFF.

Notes on this clone: Mismatch with germline at one junction end may stem from a read error. CDR3: CSVDDNGKTIYF. The CDR3 nucleotides are TGCAGCGTTGATGACAACGGAAAGACCATATATTTT. The chain carries TRBV29-1 and TRBJ1-3; unclear D gene. Germline V gene lookup returns CDR1 SQVTM and CDR2 ANQGSEA. The CDR3 spans 12 residues.

The V call is TRBV6-5, the J call TRBJ2-3; TRBD2 aligns across 11 bases. The CDR3 consists of 16 residues. V was clipped by 4 bases and J by 4 bases; unmatched bases: 7. Germline V gives CDR1 MNHEY, CDR2 SVGAGI. This CDR3 reads CASSLSTSGSSDTQYF. CDR3 nucleotides: TGTGCCAGCAGTTTGAGTACTAGCGGGAGCTCAGATACGCAGTATTTT.

The chain recombines TRBV4-1 with TRBJ1-1; possible D gene TRBD1, 5 bases. CDR1 and CDR2 from the germline V gene are MGHRA and YSYEKL. The V end lost 1 base, the J end lost 11 bases, and 20 bases lay between the germline ends. The CDR3 has 15 residues. CDR3 DNA sequence: TGCGCCAGCAGCCAAGCGTTTCAGGGTGCAGTGTGGGCTTTCTTT. Translating gives CASSQAFQGAVWAFF.

This chain joins TRBV14 and TRBJ1-2; 8 bases map to TRBD1. Germline CDR1 SGHDN, CDR2 FVKESK. The CDR3 covers 20 residues. Unmatched junction bases numbered 23, after V lost 2 bases and J lost 6 bases. The CDR3 loop is CASSQIMNPRPIGTGDGYTF. DNA of the CDR3: TGTGCCAGCAGCCAAATTATGAACCCTCGGCCCATCGGGACAGGAGATGGCTACACCTTC.

This chain connects TRBV29-1 to TRBJ2-4, with 9 bases identical to TRBD1. The V gene's germline CDR1 is SQVTM and CDR2 ANQGSEA. After removal of 2 bases from V and 8 bases from J, the junction contained 4 bases not matched to a gene. This CDR3 spans 13 amino acids. The CDR3 DNA is TGCAGCGTTGAAACAGGGGGCTCAGACATTCAGTACTTC. Translating gives CSVETGGSDIQYF.

This chain links TRBV11-2 with TRBJ2-1; 12 nucleotides align to TRBD2. This CDR3 spans 17 amino acids. Per the germline V gene, CDR1 is SGHAT and CDR2 is FQNNGV. The V gene end was trimmed by 3 bases and the J gene end by 8 bases; junction bases not matched to a gene: 11. The CDR3: CASSLRAASGGAYEQFF. CDR3 DNA: TGTGCCAGCAGCTTGAGGGCTGCTAGCGGGGGGGCATATGAGCAGTTCTTC. Based on the CDR3 plus reference TRBV11-2 and TRBJ2-1, the full variable domain is EAGVAQSPRYKIIEKRQSVAFWCNPISGHATLYWYQQILGQGPKLLIQFQNNGVVDDSQLPKDRFSAERLKGVDSTLKIQPAKLEDSAVYLCASSLRAASGGAYEQFFGPGTRLTVL.

The chain employs TRBV6-4 and TRBJ2-2; 9 nucleotides agree with TRBD1. The CDR3 runs to 14 residues. J lost 5 bases, V lost 6 bases, and 4 bases had no gene match. Germline V CDR1 and CDR2: MRHNA, SNTAGT. The DNA for the CDR3 is TGTGCCAGCAGATCCGGGACAGGGACCGGGGAGCTGTTTTTT. Protein product: CASRSGTGTGELFF.

This chain joins TRBV7-2 and TRBJ2-1, with D perhaps matching TRBD2 (6 bases). Trimming stripped 3 bases from V and 4 bases from J, with 16 bases between. The V gene's germline CDR1 is SGHTA and CDR2 FQGNSA. This CDR3 spans 16 amino acids. The CDR3 sequence: CASSFPPGTVYNEQFF. The CDR3 DNA sequence: TGTGCCAGCAGCTTTCCCCCCGGGACTGTATACAATGAGCAGTTCTTC.

The chain has TRBV2 and TRBJ2-5; the match to TRBD1 covers 8 bases. Unmatched junction bases numbered 9, after V lost 10 bases and J lost 2 bases. The CDR3 extends over 14 amino acids. CDR1 is SNHLY and CDR2 is FYNNEI in the germline V gene. In DNA, the CDR3 is TGTGCCACCACGCGGACAGGGAAACAAGAGACCCAGTACTTC. Translated, it gives CATTRTGKQETQYF.

This clone was seen only a few times. CDR3: CASSEWDRGRNQPQHF. The CDR3 region has the DNA TGTGCCAGCAGTGAATGGGACAGGGGCCGTAATCAGCCCCAGCATTTT. The rearrangement uses TRBV6-1 and TRBJ1-5; TRBD1 agrees at 10 bases. This CDR3 region has 16 residues. Germline values: CDR1 MNHNS, CDR2 SASEGT. V gave up 2 bases and J gave up 4 bases; unmatched junction bases: 5.

This clone was seen only a few times. The chain is built from TRBV5-1 and TRBJ1-1; 11 bases fit TRBD1. The CDR3 contains 16 residues. V gave up 4 bases and J gave up 4 bases; unmatched junction bases: 9. Per the germline V gene, CDR1 is SGHRS and CDR2 is YFSETQ. The CDR3 region is CASSLPEGTGGTEAFF. In nucleotides, the CDR3 is TGCGCCAGCAGCCTACCGGAGGGGACAGGGGGCACTGAAGCTTTCTTT.

The chain employs TRBV6-4 and TRBJ2-2; TRBD2 agrees at 9 bases. Germline V gives CDR1 MRHNA, CDR2 SNTAGT. With V trimmed by 3 bases and J by 5 bases, 1 base remained unmatched. There are 14 residues in the CDR3. Here the CDR3 DNA reads TGTGCCAGCAGTGATCTAGCGGGGACCGGGGAGCTGTTTTTT. It is translated as CASSDLAGTGELFF.

This chain joins TRBV5-4 and TRBJ2-3, with D possibly matching TRBD1 (6 bases). CDR1 is SGHNT and CDR2 is YYREEE in the germline V gene (reference sequence). CDR3 length equals 16 residues. V was shortened by 7 bases and J by 4 bases, with 22 bases between the two germline ends. The CDR3 DNA sequence: TGTGCCAGCGGGCTTCAGGGGCCGGTAGTCGCAGATACGCAGTATTTT. It codes for CASGLQGPVVADTQYF.

This sequence joins TRBV28 and TRBJ2-1; TRBD2 matches 10 bases. V shed 4 bases, J shed 7 bases, and the junction held 7 bases outside the gene matches. The length of the CDR3 is 15 residues. Germline CDR1 MDHEN, CDR2 SYDVKM. The CDR3: CASSSLAGGQNEQFF. DNA of the CDR3: TGTGCCAGCAGTTCCTTAGCGGGAGGCCAGAATGAGCAGTTCTTC. Variable domain in full (rest from reference TRBV28 and TRBJ2-1): DVKVTQSSRYLVKRTGEKVFLECVQDMDHENMFWYRQDPGLGLRLIYFSYDVKMKEKGDIPEGYSVSREKKERFSLILESASTNQTSMYLCASSSLAGGQNEQFFGPGTRLTVL.

The V gene is TRBV7-6, the J gene TRBJ2-2, with D possibly TRBD1 on 5 matching bases. This CDR3 has 13 residues. Trimming removed 1 base at V and 9 bases at J, with 9 bases between. Germline V gene sequence: CDR1 SGHVS, CDR2 FNYEAQ. CDR3 in DNA: TGTGCCAGCAGCTTAGACAGGACCCGGGAGCTGTTTTTT. It yields the protein CASSLDRTRELFF.

The V gene is TRBV7-6, the J gene TRBJ2-3; 9 nucleotides align to TRBD2. Germline trimming cut 1 base from V and 2 bases from J; bases unmatched to any gene: 4. The CDR3 contains 16 residues. Germline V gene sequence: CDR1 SGHVS, CDR2 FNYEAQ. The CDR3 nucleotides read TGTGCCAGCAGCTTAGAGACTAGCGGATACACAGATACGCAGTATTTT. As protein: CASSLETSGYTDTQYF.

The rearrangement uses TRBV2 and TRBJ1-5, with D tentatively TRBD1 (6 bases). This CDR3 spans 13 amino acids. The V and J ends lost 6 bases and 8 bases respectively, with 14 bases between them. CDR1 SNHLY and CDR2 FYNNEI come from the germline V gene. The CDR3 here is CASRTGVMEPQHF. CDR3 coding DNA: TGTGCCAGCAGGACAGGAGTTATGGAGCCCCAGCATTTT.

The chain combines TRBV6-1 with TRBJ1-4; 7 nucleotides line up with TRBD1. The CDR3 has 14 residues. Germline loops: CDR1 MNHNS, CDR2 SASEGT. J lost 5 bases, V lost 5 bases, and 5 bases had no gene match. The CDR3 protein is CASSLTGLNEKLFF. As DNA, the CDR3 is TGTGCCAGCAGTTTGACAGGGCTAAATGAAAAACTGTTTTTT.

This clone has a handful of counts. J is TRBJ1-5 and V is TRBV6-1, with D possibly TRBD1 on 5 matching bases. The CDR3 loop spans 14 amino acids. V was cut by 7 bases and J by 0 bases, with 10 bases left in between. Looked up from germline, CDR1 is MNHNS and CDR2 is SASEGT. CDR3 loop: CASIYGGSNQPQHF. CDR3 sequence (DNA): TGTGCCAGCATTTACGGGGGTAGCAATCAGCCCCAGCATTTT.

The chain combines TRBV12-5 with TRBJ1-1; D might be TRBD1 (6 bases). V was shortened by 1 base and J by 12 bases, with 12 bases between the two germline ends. This CDR3 has 12 residues. Per germline, CDR1 LGHNT and CDR2 FRNRAP. CDR3 protein: CASGLEQGTTFF. CDR3 nucleotides: TGTGCTAGTGGTTTGGAGCAGGGGACGACTTTCTTT.